The 8 T cell receptor beta chains below come from one sample, sequenced in a study of T cells in Graves' hyperthyroidism and ophthalmopathy. The TCR beta CDR3 regions underwent amplification using RNA transcripts as the source. TCR CDR3 underwent first-round RT-PCR with the HTBI primer set. Via MiXCR, TCRdb re-called the multiplex PCR reads, giving one row per CDR3 protein. This sample has roughly 130,000 distinct CDR3 sequences; approximately 20% occur once, and the top ten carry more than 65%. Material: blood. These receptors all stem from a woman aged 50 to 60 with Graves' hyperthyroidism that later progressed to Graves' ophthalmopathy.

Here the CDR3 reads CASSRVGRGRGETQYF. The CDR3 DNA is TGTGCCAGCAGCCGAGTAGGGCGAGGCAGGGGGGAGACCCAGTACTTC. J is TRBJ2-5 and V is TRBV3-1; 7 nucleotides match TRBD1. V gave up 4 bases and J gave up 5 bases; unmatched junction bases: 13. Germline V gene data show CDR1 as LGHDT and CDR2 as YNNKEL (reference sequence). This CDR3 has 16 residues.

This clonotype was observed a handful of times. The chain carries TRBV11-2 and TRBJ1-6; D is uncertain. CDR1 is SGHAT, CDR2 FQNNGV, per germline. V lost 4 bases and J 7 bases, leaving 17 bases between the germline ends. The CDR3 is 16 residues long. The CDR3 loop is CASSSGPSARNSPLHF. The CDR3 bases are TGTGCCAGCAGCTCCGGACCCTCTGCCCGAAATTCACCCCTCCACTTT. Together with reference TRBV11-2 and TRBJ1-6, the CDR3 gives the full variable domain: EAGVAQSPRYKIIEKRQSVAFWCNPISGHATLYWYQQILGQGPKLLIQFQNNGVVDDSQLPKDRFSAERLKGVDSTLKIQPAKLEDSAVYLCASSSGPSARNSPLHFGNGTRLTVT.

This clonotype was recorded at least ten times. CDR3 in DNA: TGTGCCAGCAGACGACAGGGAAGTCGGGCAGATACGCAGTATTTT. Encoded protein: CASRRQGSRADTQYF. J is TRBJ2-3 and V is TRBV2; 7 nucleotides agree with TRBD1. This CDR3 region has 15 residues. Trimming removed 6 bases from V and 4 bases from J; junction bases left unmatched: 10. Germline CDR1 and CDR2: SNHLY and FYNNEI.

This clonotype occurred many times. The genes are TRBV7-2 and TRBJ2-3, with TRBD2 identical over 8 bases. CDR1 SGHTA and CDR2 FQGNSA come from the germline V gene. The CDR3 sequence is 14 residues long. V gave up 6 bases and J gave up 6 bases; unmatched junction bases: 8. In DNA form, the CDR3 reads TGTGCCAGCAGTTCCGGGGGGGCCGGGGATACGCAGTATTTT. Protein sequence: CASSSGGAGDTQYF.

The rearrangement links TRBV19 to TRBJ2-1, with 10 nucleotides matching TRBD1. This CDR3 has 15 amino acids. V shed 6 bases and J 4 bases; nucleotides not matched to a gene: 6. In germline, CDR1 is LNHDA, CDR2 SQIVND (reference sequence). The CDR3 DNA reads as TGTGCCAGTAGGATTAGGACAGGGGGGTACAATGAGCAGTTCTTC. It is translated as CASRIRTGGYNEQFF.

This clonotype has a count of ten or more. The rearrangement links TRBV3-1 to TRBJ1-1; unclear D gene. The CDR3 is 15 amino acids. The V gene lost 3 bases and the J gene lost 4 bases, with 15 bases spanning the gap. Germline V CDR1 and CDR2: LGHDT, YNNKEL (reference sequence). CDR3 loop: CASSQYGRRSTEAFF. The CDR3 DNA sequence: TGTGCCAGCAGCCAGTATGGCAGGCGTAGCACTGAAGCTTTCTTT.

The rearrangement uses TRBV28 and TRBJ1-1, with TRBD1 matching 10 bases. V lost 3 bases to trimming and J lost 0 bases; unmatched junction nucleotides: 7. This CDR3 has 17 amino acids. Germline V gene sequence: CDR1 MDHEN, CDR2 SYDVKM. This chain's CDR3 is CASSFNRQGAMNTEAFF. In DNA form, the CDR3 reads TGTGCCAGCAGTTTCAACAGACAGGGGGCAATGAACACTGAAGCTTTCTTT.

This clonotype turned up a few times. One base away lies a much larger clone, so this may be a sequencing read error. The J gene is TRBJ2-1, the V gene TRBV28, with 7 bases lining up with TRBD2. Germline CDR1 and CDR2: MDHEN and SYDVKM. The CDR3 loop spans 16 amino acids. The CDR3 bases are TGTACCAGCAGTTTATTCGGAAGCGGGAAATACAATGAGCAGTTCTTC. It is translated as CTSSLFGSGKYNEQFF.